Shown below are 20 T cell receptor beta chains from a single sample sequenced in a study of PD-1 blockade in classical Hodgkin lymphoma. The data were produced by immunoSEQ multiplex PCR, yet TCRdb's version contains in-frame clones alone and is incomplete. Of some 40,000 clones in the sample, approximately 69% were seen once. All the patients suffered relapse after autologous stem cell transplantation, and brentuximab vedotin exposure differed. Sequenced material: peripheral blood mononuclear cells (PBMCs), taken before the second cycle of nivolumab. The receptors shown here come from a human donor with classical Hodgkin lymphoma.

J is TRBJ2-3 and V is TRBV2; D possibly corresponds to TRBD2 (6 bases). Germline CDR1 SNHLY, CDR2 FYNNEI. CDR3 length equals 13 residues. Trimming stripped 7 bases from V and 0 bases from J, with 8 bases between. CDR3 bases: TGTGCCAGCAAGGGACTGAGCACAGATACGCAGTATTTT. It specifies CASKGLSTDTQYF.

CDR3 residues: CASSLGGLDTEAFF. The CDR3 DNA follows: TGTGCCAGCAGCTTGGGGGGGCTAGACACTGAAGCTTTCTTT. This chain joins TRBV13 and TRBJ1-1; D may be TRBD1 (6 bases). With 3 bases removed from V and 3 bases from J, the gap between germline ends came to 11 bases. Germline loops: CDR1 PRHDT, CDR2 FYEKMQ (reference sequence). The CDR3 totals 14 residues. Full variable domain (remainder filled in from reference TRBV13 and TRBJ1-1): AAGVIQSPRHLIKEKRETATLKCYPIPRHDTVYWYQQGPGQDPQFLISFYEKMQSDKGSIPDRFSAQQFSDYHSELNMSSLELGDSALYFCASSLGGLDTEAFFGQGTRLTVV.

V and J are TRBV6-1 and TRBJ2-5, with TRBD1 matching 7 bases. Germline trimming cut 6 bases from V and 3 bases from J; bases unmatched to any gene: 7. In germline, CDR1 is MNHNS, CDR2 SASEGT. This CDR3 comprises 14 residues. CDR3: CASRGDSVKETQYF. CDR3 nucleotide sequence: TGTGCCAGCAGAGGGGACAGCGTAAAAGAGACCCAGTACTTC.

The DNA for the CDR3 is TGTGCCAGCAGCTTAGAGAGGGGTTTTCTCTACGAGCAGTACTTC. Encoded protein: CASSLERGFLYEQYF. The chain uses TRBV7-2 and TRBJ2-7; D assignment may be TRBD1 or TRBD2 (5 bases each). CDR3 length: 15 residues. Germline V CDR1 and CDR2: SGHTA, FQGNSA. V shed 1 base and J shed 3 bases, with 13 bases lying between them. Using reference TRBV7-2 and TRBJ2-7 for the parts outside the CDR3, the full variable domain is GAGVSQSPSNKVTEKGKDVELRCDPISGHTALYWYRQSLGQGLEFLIYFQGNSAPDKSGLPSDRFSAERTGGSVSTLTIQRTQQEDSAVYLCASSLERGFLYEQYFGPGTRLTVT.

The chain joins TRBV29-1 to TRBJ2-3, with D maybe TRBD1 (6 bases). This CDR3 contains 13 residues. V was clipped by 5 bases and J by 3 bases, with 12 bases between them. The germline V gene has CDR1 SQVTM and CDR2 ANQGSEA. CDR3 nucleotide sequence: TGCAGCGTTCTAACAGGGTGGACAGATACGCAGTATTTT. Amino acids: CSVLTGWTDTQYF.

The chain joins TRBV6-6 to TRBJ1-2, with a possible D match to TRBD1 (6 bases). The V end lost 6 bases, the J end lost 5 bases, and 16 bases lay between the germline ends. Germline CDR1 is MNHNY and CDR2 is SVGAGI (reference sequence). The CDR3 covers 14 residues. The CDR3 DNA follows: TGTGCCAGCAGCACAGGGCCACCATCTTATGGCTACACCTTC. It specifies CASSTGPPSYGYTF.

The chain has TRBV4-1 and TRBJ2-2; D unresolved. This CDR3 region has 17 residues. Germline values: CDR1 MGHRA, CDR2 YSYEKL. Trimming cost V 5 bases and J 3 bases, with 19 bases left between them. CDR3 loop: CASSWASASSYTGELFF. As DNA, the CDR3 is TGCGCCAGCAGCTGGGCTTCGGCCAGTTCATACACCGGGGAGCTGTTTTTT.

This chain connects TRBV14 to TRBJ2-2, with D hard to call. Per germline, CDR1 SGHDN and CDR2 FVKESK. This CDR3 region has 13 residues. Trimming pared 1 base from V and 6 bases from J, leaving 6 bases between. CDR3 sequence (DNA): TGTGCCAGCAGCCAAGTTGGTCCCGGGGAGCTGTTTTTT. Translating it yields CASSQVGPGELFF.

This sequence joins TRBV7-3 and TRBJ2-1, with D possibly matching TRBD2 (6 bases). The germline V and J ends were trimmed by 3 bases and 5 bases, with 14 bases remaining between them. In germline, CDR1 is SGHTA, CDR2 FQGTGA. This CDR3 has 15 amino acids. CDR3 region: CASSLSPGRNNEQFF. In nucleotides, the CDR3 is TGTGCCAGCAGCTTGAGTCCGGGGAGGAACAATGAGCAGTTCTTC.

The rearrangement uses TRBV5-4 and TRBJ1-2, with a tentative D call TRBD1 (5 bases). The ends were cut back, 0 bases at V and 8 bases at J, with 8 bases in the middle. This CDR3 is built from 12 residues. Germline CDR1 SGHNT, CDR2 YYREEE (reference sequence). CDR3 in amino acids: CASSLAGGGYTF. The CDR3 nucleotides read TGTGCCAGCAGCTTGGCCGGGGGAGGCTACACCTTC.

The CDR3 loop reads CASRPSGLNTEAFF. The CDR3 bases are TGTGCCAGCAGGCCAAGCGGGTTGAACACTGAAGCTTTCTTT. V and J are TRBV6-5 and TRBJ1-1, with D hard to call. This CDR3 has 14 residues. From germline, CDR1 is MNHEY and CDR2 SVGAGI. Trimming stripped 6 bases from V and 0 bases from J, with 11 bases between.

The chain combines TRBV18 with TRBJ2-5; perhaps TRBD1 as D (6 bases). Trimming took off 6 bases at V and 0 bases at J, with 11 bases between the two ends. The CDR3 totals 14 residues. The germline CDR1 and CDR2 sequences are KGHSH and LQKENI. The CDR3 DNA is TGTGCCAGCTCCCTTCAGGGGTACCAAGAGACCCAGTACTTC. It specifies CASSLQGYQETQYF.

This chain links TRBV27 with TRBJ2-7; 7 nucleotides match TRBD1. Germline CDR1 is MNHEY and CDR2 is SMNVEV (reference sequence). V was clipped by 3 bases and J by 2 bases; unmatched bases: 4. The CDR3 is 14 residues long. The CDR3 DNA reads TGTGCCAGCAGTTTCAAAGGGGGCACCTACGAGCAGTACTTC. It translates to CASSFKGGTYEQYF.

This sequence joins TRBV6-1 and TRBJ2-7; the match to TRBD1 covers 8 bases. Germline values: CDR1 MNHNS, CDR2 SASEGT. This CDR3 has 12 amino acids. The V gene end was trimmed by 10 bases and the J gene end by 2 bases; junction bases not matched to a gene: 4. CDR3 protein: CATRTGPYEQYF. The CDR3 region has the DNA TGTGCCACCAGGACAGGGCCCTACGAGCAGTACTTC.

The rearrangement links TRBV5-1 to TRBJ2-5; the match to TRBD2 covers 9 bases. The V gene end was trimmed by 4 bases and the J gene end by 2 bases; junction bases not matched to a gene: 3. Germline CDR1 SGHRS, CDR2 YFSETQ. The CDR3 spans 14 residues. The CDR3 loop is CASSRSGGQETQYF. DNA of the CDR3: TGCGCCAGCAGCCGTAGCGGGGGACAAGAGACCCAGTACTTC.

This clone occurred a few times. The V gene is TRBV6-5, the J gene TRBJ2-7; D not resolved. This CDR3 is built from 14 residues. Germline V gene lookup returns CDR1 MNHEY and CDR2 SVGAGI. V dropped 7 bases and J dropped 5 bases, with 18 bases sitting between them. This CDR3 reads CASMFRRWSDEQYF. CDR3 bases: TGTGCCAGCATGTTCCGGCGATGGAGCGACGAGCAGTACTTC.

The V and J genes are TRBV18 and TRBJ2-7; 7 bases are a match to TRBD1. The junction had 4 bases not matched to a gene; V was cut back by 5 bases and J by 0 bases. Germline-derived CDR1 and CDR2 are KGHSH and LQKENI. This CDR3 comprises 14 residues. The CDR3 DNA follows: TGTGCCAGCTCAGACAGGGCGAGCTCCTACGAGCAGTACTTC. The encoded protein is CASSDRASSYEQYF.

The chain couples TRBV7-9 to TRBJ2-1; D tentatively fits TRBD1 or TRBD2 (6 bases each). Germline assignment: CDR1 SEHNR and CDR2 FQNEAQ (reference sequence). The CDR3 contains 14 residues. V was clipped by 3 bases and J by 9 bases, with 15 bases between them. The CDR3 nucleotides are TGTGCCAGCAGCTTTATTGGGGGGCTCACTGAGCAGTTCTTC. It encodes CASSFIGGLTEQFF.

The CDR3 loop is CASSPWTANYGYTF. CDR3 sequence (DNA): TGTGCCAGCAGCCCATGGACAGCTAACTATGGCTACACCTTC. V gene TRBV9 combines with J gene TRBJ1-2, with D perhaps TRBD1 (6 bases). V gave up 4 bases and J gave up 0 bases, with 10 bases separating them. Germline CDR1 is SGDLS and CDR2 is YYNGEE. The length of the CDR3 is 14 residues.

The chain combines TRBV2 with TRBJ1-2, with a possible D match to TRBD1 (6 bases). Germline V CDR1 and CDR2: SNHLY, FYNNEI. There are 14 residues in the CDR3. Trimming took off 5 bases at V and 4 bases at J, with 14 bases between the two ends. CDR3 sequence reads: CASSRQVDFYGYTF. The CDR3 DNA sequence: TGTGCCAGCAGTCGACAGGTCGACTTCTATGGCTACACCTTC.